The rows below give T cell receptor beta chains drawn from one sample of a study of blood T cell repertoires in COVID-19. Method: immunoSEQ multiplex PCR; TCRdb's copy keeps in-frame clones and lacks some. The table includes under 30,000 clones, 85% to 90% detected once. Sequenced input: peripheral blood. These receptor sequences come from a man at least 80 years old with acute or convalescent COVID-19. Each CDR3 is given with its conserved first and last residue. The order of the fields is J gene, clone size, D gene, V gene, CDR3 DNA, CDR3 protein. The D gene is left open where the match is weak. Part of the rows lack a size; the others show once, few, many or a class for expanded clones.

TRBJ1-1,-,-,TRBV19,TGTGCCAGTAGTATAGGGTGGCAGGGGAACACTGAAGCTTTCTTT,CASSIGWQGNTEAFF
TRBJ2-2,-,-,TRBV25-1,TGTGCCAGCAGTGTAAACAGGGTGGCCAGGTCCACCGGGGAGCTGTTTTTT,CASSVNRVARSTGELFF
TRBJ1-6,-,-,TRBV28,TGTGCCAGCAGTTCCGGAGTAAGAGGGAATTCACCCCTCCACTTT,CASSSGVRGNSPLHF
TRBJ2-5,-,TRBD1,TRBV5-8,TGTGCCAGCAGCTTCCGACAGGGCTGGGAGACCCAGTACTTC,CASSFRQGWETQYF
TRBJ2-3,once,TRBD1,TRBV2,TGTGCCAGCAGACCCCCCGGACAGGGTGGAGATACGCAGTATTTT,CASRPPGQGGDTQYF
TRBJ1-1,-,TRBD1,TRBV28,TGTGCCAGCAGTGGACAGGGCTTTAACACTGAAGCTTTCTTT,CASSGQGFNTEAFF
TRBJ2-7,-,TRBD1,TRBV10-1,TGCGCCAGCAGTGAGGCAGGGGGCAGGTACGAGCAGTACTTC,CASSEAGGRYEQYF
TRBJ1-1,-,-,TRBV2,TGTGCCAGCAGACTCGAGGGCACTGAAGCTTTCTTT,CASRLEGTEAFF
TRBJ2-3,-,TRBD1,TRBV28,TGTGCCAGCAGCCGAAGGGGGACAGGGGCCACAGATACGCAGTATTTT,CASSRRGTGATDTQYF
TRBJ2-4,-,-,TRBV5-1,TGCGCCAGCAGCATACAGGGTTGGGAAAACATTCAGTACTTC,CASSIQGWENIQYF
TRBJ2-2,-,TRBD2,TRBV7-2,TGTGCCAGCAGCGCTCGACTAGCTGGGAACACCGGGGAGCTGTTTTTT,CASSARLAGNTGELFF
TRBJ2-7,-,TRBD2,TRBV11-2,TGTGCCAGCAGCTTACGCGGGGGGATCTCCTACGAGCAGTACTTC,CASSLRGGISYEQYF
TRBJ2-7,-,TRBD1,TRBV7-2,TGTGCCAGCAACCATCCGGGACAGGGTAACGAGCAGTACTTC,CASNHPGQGNEQYF
TRBJ1-4,-,-,TRBV11-3,TGTGCCAGCAGCTTAGATATAGGAACAGAATTT,CASSLDIGTEF
TRBJ1-4,-,-,TRBV12-3/TRBV12-4,TGTGCCAGCAGTTTAAGGGGGTATGAAAAACTGTTTTTT,CASSLRGYEKLFF
TRBJ2-7,-,TRBD2,TRBV3-1/TRBV3-2,TGTGCCAGCAGCCCTCAGCGGGGGTTACTCTACGAGCAGTACTTC,CASSPQRGLLYEQYF
TRBJ1-1,-,TRBD1,TRBV19,TGTGCCAGTACCGGGACAGGGGTCATGAACACTGAAGCTTTCTTT,CASTGTGVMNTEAFF
TRBJ2-6,-,-,TRBV5-1,TGCGCCAGCAGCTTGGGGCGGCGCCCAACTGGGGCCAACGTCCTGACTTTC,CASSLGRRPTGANVLTF
TRBJ1-6,few,TRBD1,TRBV3-1/TRBV3-2,TGTGCCAGCAGCCAAGACGGGACAGCAAATTCACCCCTCCACTTT,CASSQDGTANSPLHF
TRBJ2-7,-,TRBD1,TRBV19,TGTGCCAGTGAAGACAGGGGTCACGAGCAGTACTTC,CASEDRGHEQYF
TRBJ2-2,-,TRBD1,TRBV18,TGTGCCAGCTCTGGGACAGACACCGGGGAGCTGTTTTTT,CASSGTDTGELFF
TRBJ2-2,few,-,TRBV7-9,TGTGCCAGCAGCATGCTCGGGAGCGGCACCGGGGAGCTGTTTTTT,CASSMLGSGTGELFF
TRBJ2-5,-,TRBD2,TRBV11-2,TGTGCCAGCAGCTTAGCTAGCGGGGGGTATGAGACCCAGTACTTC,CASSLASGGYETQYF
TRBJ1-1,-,-,TRBV7-9,TGTGCCAGCAGCTTTGTCGAGGGAAACACTGAAGCTTTCTTT,CASSFVEGNTEAFF
TRBJ2-7,-,TRBD2,TRBV3-1/TRBV3-2,TGTGCCAGCAGCCAAGCAGCGGGGGGGCTTTACGAGCAGTACTTC,CASSQAAGGLYEQYF
TRBJ2-4,-,-,TRBV5-4,TGTGCCAGCAGCTTGGACCCCAGGGCCATTCAGTACTTC,CASSLDPRAIQYF
TRBJ1-5,-,-,TRBV24-1,TGTGCCACCAGTTCAGAGGGCAGTCAGCCCCAGCATTTT,CATSSEGSQPQHF
TRBJ2-1,-,TRBD2,TRBV7-2,TGTGCCAGCAGTTTTCTTGCGGGGGGGCCTAATGAGCAGTTCTTC,CASSFLAGGPNEQFF
TRBJ2-1,-,TRBD1,TRBV5-1,TGCGCCAGCAGCCAACAGGGACAGGGAGAGGATGAGCAGTTCTTC,CASSQQGQGEDEQFF
TRBJ2-2,-,-,TRBV19,TGTGCCAGTAGCCCCGACGGGAATCGGGCGAACACCGGGGAGCTGTTTTTT,CASSPDGNRANTGELFF
TRBJ1-4,-,TRBD1,TRBV25-1,TGTGCCAGCGGACAGCTGACAGGGATTGGTGAAAAACTGTTTTTT,CASGQLTGIGEKLFF
TRBJ2-1,-,TRBD2,TRBV3-1/TRBV3-2,TGTGCCAGCAGCCTCGGGGGGGGGTACAATGAGCAGTTCTTC,CASSLGGGYNEQFF
TRBJ2-7,-,TRBD1,TRBV3-1/TRBV3-2,TGTGCCAGCAGCCAAGATCGACGGACAGGGTACTACGAGCAGTACTTC,CASSQDRRTGYYEQYF
TRBJ1-1,-,TRBD1,TRBV15,TGTGCCACCAGCAGAGGGGCAGGGGGGATGAACACTGAAGCTTTCTTT,CATSRGAGGMNTEAFF
TRBJ2-5,-,-,TRBV5-5,TGTGCCAGCAGCCGTGGACCGAACCGGGGGGAGACCCAGTACTTC,CASSRGPNRGETQYF
TRBJ1-5,-,TRBD1,TRBV4-1,TGCGCCAGCAGACAAGGGACAGGGGGAACTCAGCCCCAGCATTTT,CASRQGTGGTQPQHF
TRBJ1-5,-,-,TRBV6-1,TGTGCCAGCAGTGGCCCGGGCGGGGTACATAGCAATCAGCCCCAGCATTTT,CASSGPGGVHSNQPQHF
TRBJ1-5,-,-,TRBV7-8,TGTGCCAGCAGCCGGGACAAGTTATATCAGCCCCAGCATTTT,CASSRDKLYQPQHF
TRBJ2-5,-,TRBD2,TRBV2,TGTGCCAGCAGTCTAGCGGGGGGTTTTGAGACCCAGTACTTC,CASSLAGGFETQYF
TRBJ2-7,-,TRBD1,TRBV30,TGTGCCTGGAGTGATGACAGGGGGTCCTACGAGCAGTACTTC,CAWSDDRGSYEQYF
TRBJ2-2,once,TRBD1,TRBV18,TGTGCCAGCTCAGCCCCCGGGACAGGGAACACCGGGGAGCTGTTTTTT,CASSAPGTGNTGELFF
TRBJ1-2,few,TRBD1,TRBV15,TGTGCCACCTCTCGGGACAGGGCTATTAACTATGGCTACACCTTC,CATSRDRAINYGYTF
TRBJ2-2,-,TRBD1,TRBV3-1/TRBV3-2,TGTGCCAGCAGCCATGGGTGGACAGGGAACACCGGGGAGCTGTTTTTT,CASSHGWTGNTGELFF